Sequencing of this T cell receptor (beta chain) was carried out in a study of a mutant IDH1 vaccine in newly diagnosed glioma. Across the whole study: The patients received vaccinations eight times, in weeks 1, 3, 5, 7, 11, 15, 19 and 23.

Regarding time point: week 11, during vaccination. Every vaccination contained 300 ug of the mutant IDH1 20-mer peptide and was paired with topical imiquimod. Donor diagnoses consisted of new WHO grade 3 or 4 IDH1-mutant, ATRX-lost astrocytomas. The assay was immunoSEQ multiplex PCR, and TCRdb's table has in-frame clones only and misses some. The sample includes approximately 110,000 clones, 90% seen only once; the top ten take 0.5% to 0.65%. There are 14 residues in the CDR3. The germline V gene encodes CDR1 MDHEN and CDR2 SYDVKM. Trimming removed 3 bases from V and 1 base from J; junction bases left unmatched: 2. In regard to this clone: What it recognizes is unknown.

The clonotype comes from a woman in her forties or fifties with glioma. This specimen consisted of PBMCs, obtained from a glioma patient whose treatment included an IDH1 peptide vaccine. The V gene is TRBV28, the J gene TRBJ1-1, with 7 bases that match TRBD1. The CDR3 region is CASSFRGGNTEAFF. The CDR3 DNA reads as TGTGCCAGCAGTTTCAGGGGGGGGAACACTGAAGCTTTCTTT.